Listed below are T cell receptor beta chains from one sample, sequenced in a study of T cells in localized non-small cell lung cancer. The protocol was immunoSEQ multiplex PCR, while the TCRdb copy is restricted to in-frame clones and leaves out a portion. In the table there are about 6,100 clones, more than 35% of which are singletons. Sequences were derived from lung tumor tissue, sampled before any cancer treatment. Receptors were obtained from a man aged 35 to 69 with stage III lung adenocarcinoma. CDR3s include the opening cysteine and the closing phenylalanine or tryptophan. A D gene is named only where the DNA matches it firmly. Not every row has a clone size; where given, it reads once, few, many or a size class.

CDR3nt | CDR3aa | j_gene | d_gene | v_gene | abundance
TGTGCCAGCAGCGGAAGCCTTAATGAGCAGTTCTTC | CASSGSLNEQFF | TRBJ2-1 | . | TRBV9 | .
TGTGCCAGTAGTATCGGGACTAGCGGGACTGAGCAGTTCTTC | CASSIGTSGTEQFF | TRBJ2-1 | TRBD2 | TRBV19 | .
TGTGCCAGCAGAAAGGGGGGAACCAACTATGGCTACACCTTC | CASRKGGTNYGYTF | TRBJ1-2 | . | TRBV9 | .
TGTGCCAGCAGCCTGGGACTAGCGGGCTACGAGCAGTACTTC | CASSLGLAGYEQYF | TRBJ2-7 | TRBD2 | TRBV11-3 | few
TGTGCCAGCAGGGGACAATGGGGACTCGACGAGCAGTACTTC | CASRGQWGLDEQYF | TRBJ2-7 | . | TRBV6-8 | few
TGTGCCAGCAGCGTAGGCTTGGGCGGGGGCCACAATGAGCAGTTCTTC | CASSVGLGGGHNEQFF | TRBJ2-1 | . | TRBV2 | few
TGTGCCAGCTCACTAGCGGTCCAAGAGACCCAGTACTTC | CASSLAVQETQYF | TRBJ2-5 | . | TRBV18 | .
TGTGCCAGCGGACCTCCTGTCAAAAACATTCAGTACTTC | CASGPPVKNIQYF | TRBJ2-4 | . | TRBV7-1 | few
TGTGCCAGCAGTGCTTTGGGCAGGGCGAACACTGAAGCTTTCTTT | CASSALGRANTEAFF | TRBJ1-1 | . | TRBV6-8 | medium-sized
TGTGCCAGCTCAGGGGATCCCACAGATACGCAGTATTTT | CASSGDPTDTQYF | TRBJ2-3 | . | TRBV18 | .
TGTGCCAGCAGTTATACCCCGACTAGCGGGCTCCGGGAGACCCAGTACTTC | CASSYTPTSGLRETQYF | TRBJ2-5 | TRBD2 | TRBV6-8 | .
TGTGCCTGGAGTGTACAGGCAGGGGGCAAAAAACTGTTTTTT | CAWSVQAGGKKLFF | TRBJ1-4 | TRBD1 | TRBV30 | .
TGTGCCAGCAGTTTTCCTAGCGGAAGATACAATGAGCAGTTCTTC | CASSFPSGRYNEQFF | TRBJ2-1 | TRBD2 | TRBV28 | few
TGTGCCAGCTCACCGAGGACAGGAGAGGACTACGAGCAGTACTTC | CASSPRTGEDYEQYF | TRBJ2-7 | TRBD1 | TRBV18 | few